Sequencing of this T cell receptor (beta chain) was carried out in a study of blood T cells in healthy people across ages. Only a few counts were recorded for this clonotype. Its antigen is not identified. PCR was performed a second time for roughly 7 to 11 cycles using a sample-barcoded 5' primer and a J-beta primer mix. The template-switch adaptor was a 5' adaptor with 12 random nucleotides. It tagged each cDNA molecule. MiXCR, run by TCRdb on the 5' RACE reads, gives a single entry per CDR3 protein. This sample has roughly 650,000 distinct CDR3 sequences, with 32% found just once. The CDR3 contains 17 residues. V shed 0 bases and J 5 bases; nucleotides not matched to a gene: 12. CDR1 and CDR2 (germline): DFQATT, SNEGSKA (reference sequence). Findings and caveats of the study: One million T cells yielded diversity estimates that were considered underestimates. Older age coincided with a roughly linear decline in TCR beta diversity per million T cells.

Every sample gave at least 5 micrograms of total RNA when it was extracted. The rearrangement joins TRBV20-1 to TRBJ1-5; 8 nucleotides line up with TRBD1. Sequenced: blood. This clonotype originated in a woman older than 75 in good health. The CDR3, as DNA: TGCAGTGCTAGAGATCTCGGACAGGGTATCCCCTATCAGCCCCAGCATTTT. Protein product: CSARDLGQGIPYQPQHF.